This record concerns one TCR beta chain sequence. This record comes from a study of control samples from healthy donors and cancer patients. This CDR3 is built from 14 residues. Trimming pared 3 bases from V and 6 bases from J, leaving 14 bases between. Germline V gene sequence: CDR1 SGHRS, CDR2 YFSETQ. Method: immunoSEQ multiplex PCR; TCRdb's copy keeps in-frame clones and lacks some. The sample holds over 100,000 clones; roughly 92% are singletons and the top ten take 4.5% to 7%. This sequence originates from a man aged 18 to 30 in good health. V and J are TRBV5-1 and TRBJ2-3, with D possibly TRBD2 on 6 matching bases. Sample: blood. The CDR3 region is CASSYTLAEDTQYF. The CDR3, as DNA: TGCGCCAGCAGCTACACCTTAGCGGAGGATACGCAGTATTTT.